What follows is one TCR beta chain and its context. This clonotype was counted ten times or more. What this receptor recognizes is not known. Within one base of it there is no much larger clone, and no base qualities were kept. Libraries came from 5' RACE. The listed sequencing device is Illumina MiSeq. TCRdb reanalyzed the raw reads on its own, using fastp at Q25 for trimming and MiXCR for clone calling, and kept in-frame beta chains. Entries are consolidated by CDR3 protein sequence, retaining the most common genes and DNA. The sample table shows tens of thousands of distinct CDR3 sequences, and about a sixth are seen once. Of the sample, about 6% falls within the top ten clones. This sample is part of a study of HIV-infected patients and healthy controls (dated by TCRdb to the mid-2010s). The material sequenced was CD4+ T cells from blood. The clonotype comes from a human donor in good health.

In nucleotides, the sequence is TGTGCCAGCATTACGGGATCTCTATACAATGAGCAGTTCTTC. Its translation reads: CASITGSLYNEQFF. The chain is made from TRBV28 and TRBJ2-1; TRBD2 is possibly the D segment (5 matching bases). V loses 7 bases, J loses 4 bases, and the germline ends lie 14 bases apart. Taken from cysteine to phenylalanine, the CDR3 has 14 residues. Only the CDR3 region is kept as DNA, spanning 42 bases read in frame from base 1. CDR1 is given as MDHEN and CDR2 as SYDVKM, both from the germline V gene.